The present TCR beta chain was sequenced within a study of cytomegalovirus exposure and HLA in healthy donors. On the study more broadly: Out of roughly 200 million T cells, an earlier analysis found roughly 110 million unique TCR beta sequences in total. Study-wide results and limits: Most TCR sequences were rare, but some public TCRs occurred in many donors. There was a cluster of highly shared sequence variants that was likely a sequencing artifact.

The PCR used 60 Vbeta and 13 Jbeta primers. The authors' processing: Unique TCR beta chains totaled some 78 million in a later count, with roughly 12 million of them shared. Sequenced by immunoSEQ multiplex PCR; TCRdb stores in-frame clones only, minus some. V and J calls and clone size are as listed in that table; D and trimming were resolved from the DNA. The table lists 83,000 or so clones, about four fifths of them singletons, with approximately 1.9% in the top ten. In this sample, this clone turned up once. Antigen unknown. This sequence originates from a woman in her 30s in good health and CMV-seronegative. Sample: PBMCs.

The CDR3 reads CASSIGYYQPQHF. CDR3 nucleotides: TGTGCCAGCAGTATCGGGTATTATCAGCCCCAGCATTTT. The gene calls are TRBV27 and TRBJ1-5; unclear D gene. Germline CDR1 and CDR2: MNHEY and SMNVEV (reference sequence). V was clipped by 5 bases and J by 5 bases, with 10 bases between them. This CDR3 region has 13 residues.